One and the same sample provided the 25 T cell receptor beta chains below, sequenced in a study of cytomegalovirus exposure and HLA in healthy donors. Primers: 60 Vbeta forward and 13 Jbeta reverse. The repertoire was sequenced with immunoSEQ multiplex PCR; TCRdb's copy has only in-frame clones and lacks some. This sample's clone table lists 130,000 or so clones. Input material: PBMCs. These receptors came from a man between 18 and 29 years old in good health and CMV-seronegative.

The J gene is TRBJ1-6, the V gene TRBV7-7, with D possibly TRBD1 on 5 matching bases. The CDR3 covers 16 residues. Germline CDR1 is SSHAT and CDR2 is FNYEAQ (reference sequence). Trimming cost V 1 base and J 7 bases, with 14 bases left between them. The CDR3 DNA reads as TGTGCCAGCAGCTTAGACGGGGGGACGGAGAATTCACCCCTCCACTTT. It yields the protein CASSLDGGTENSPLHF.

The chain is built from TRBV9 and TRBJ2-7; D is possibly TRBD1 (5 bases). The CDR3 extends over 15 amino acids. Germline V gene data show CDR1 as SGDLS and CDR2 as YYNGEE. Trimming pared 0 bases from V and 4 bases from J, leaving 14 bases between. In nucleotides, the CDR3 is TGTGCCAGCAGCGTAGCTGGGGCAGGAGCTTACGAGCAGTACTTC. Translated, it gives CASSVAGAGAYEQYF.

This chain uses TRBV7-2 with TRBJ2-1; 7 bases fit TRBD2. This CDR3 comprises 15 residues. With V trimmed by 3 bases and J by 6 bases, 8 bases remained unmatched. The germline V gene encodes CDR1 SGHTA and CDR2 FQGNSA. This CDR3 is CASSLERGPFNEQFF. DNA for the CDR3: TGTGCCAGCAGCTTGGAGCGGGGACCTTTCAATGAGCAGTTCTTC.

The chain employs TRBV28 and TRBJ1-5; D perhaps matches TRBD1 (5 bases). Trimming cost V 11 bases and J 1 base, with 18 bases left between them. Germline lookup yields CDR1 MDHEN and CDR2 SYDVKM. This CDR3 has 15 amino acids. CDR3 loop: CAAKRGGPSNQPQHF. CDR3 bases: TGTGCCGCTAAGCGCGGGGGACCCAGCAATCAGCCCCAGCATTTT.

The chain recombines TRBV28 with TRBJ1-1; weak D call: TRBD1 (5 bases). This CDR3 spans 14 amino acids. V lost 7 bases and J lost 1, with 13 bases in between. From germline, CDR1 is MDHEN and CDR2 SYDVKM. CDR3 bases: TGTGCCAGCATCGAAGGGGCTTGGAACACTGAAGCTTTCTTT. The encoded protein is CASIEGAWNTEAFF.

The J gene is TRBJ2-1, the V gene TRBV15; possible D gene TRBD2, 5 bases. Germline CDR1 and CDR2: LNHNV and YYDKDF (reference sequence). Between the trimmed V and J ends, which lost 1 base and 0 bases, there was a span of 10 bases. The length of the CDR3 is 16 residues. The CDR3 spells CATSRVPGSSYNEQFF. The DNA of the CDR3 is TGTGCCACCAGCAGAGTCCCGGGGAGCTCCTACAATGAGCAGTTCTTC. The full variable domain, in which reference TRBV15 and TRBJ2-1 provide the parts outside the CDR3, is DAMVIQNPRYQVTQFGKPVTLSCSQTLNHNVMYWYQQKSSQAPKLLFHYYDKDFNNEADTPDNFQSRRPNTSFCFLDIRSPGLGDTAMYLCATSRVPGSSYNEQFFGPGTRLTVL.

This CDR3 reads CASSPGENIEAFF. The CDR3 nucleotides read TGTGCCAGCTCACCTGGGGAGAACATAGAGGCTTTCTTT. The rearrangement links TRBV18 to TRBJ1-1, with D unclear. The germline V gene encodes CDR1 KGHSH and CDR2 LQKENI. The CDR3 contains 13 residues. Trimming left V 3 bases short and J 11 bases short, with 16 bases between.

The genes are TRBV5-1 and TRBJ1-1, with 12 bases aligning to TRBD1. Germline assignment: CDR1 SGHRS and CDR2 YFSETQ. The CDR3 loop spans 16 amino acids. J gave up 0 bases and V 4 bases, and 4 bases lay outside the gene matches. The CDR3 loop is CASSTGTGGMNTEAFF. As DNA, the CDR3 is TGCGCCAGCAGCACCGGGACAGGGGGCATGAACACTGAAGCTTTCTTT.

The J gene is TRBJ2-1, the V gene TRBV28; 11 nucleotides align to TRBD2. V trimming: 1 base; J trimming: 4 bases; junction bases outside the gene matches: 3. The germline V gene encodes CDR1 MDHEN and CDR2 SYDVKM. There are 16 residues in the CDR3. Here the CDR3 reads CASSLLGTSGYNEQFF. CDR3 sequence (DNA): TGTGCCAGCAGTTTATTGGGGACTAGCGGTTACAATGAGCAGTTCTTC.

The V gene is TRBV9, the J gene TRBJ1-1; D gene unclear. The CDR3 runs to 15 residues. From germline, CDR1 is SGDLS and CDR2 YYNGEE. V lost 0 bases and J 0 bases, leaving 9 bases between the germline ends. DNA of the CDR3: TGTGCCAGCAGCGTAGATGGGAGATTGAACACTGAAGCTTTCTTT. It encodes CASSVDGRLNTEAFF.

Worth noting for this clone: This CDR3 is also generated by other DNA sequences in the sample. The rearrangement links TRBV19 to TRBJ2-1; 7 nucleotides match TRBD2. This CDR3 is built from 12 residues. Germline V CDR1 and CDR2: LNHDA, SQIVND (reference sequence). J gave up 5 bases and V 8 bases, and 3 bases lay outside the gene matches. The CDR3 sequence is CASWGGNNEQFF. The CDR3 DNA sequence: TGTGCCAGTTGGGGAGGGAACAATGAGCAGTTCTTC.

The rearrangement joins TRBV6-5 to TRBJ1-1; 7 positions match TRBD1. The germline V gene has CDR1 MNHEY and CDR2 SVGAGI. This CDR3 contains 15 residues. V shed 6 bases, J shed 5 bases, and the junction held 12 bases outside the gene matches. The CDR3 DNA is TGTGCCAGCAGAATACTAGTATCACAGGGGACTGAAGCTTTCTTT. Protein product: CASRILVSQGTEAFF.

This chain links TRBV30 with TRBJ1-2; perhaps TRBD1 as D (5 bases). Germline V lookup: CDR1 GTSNPN, CDR2 SVGIG (reference sequence). This CDR3 is 11 amino acids long. Trimming removed 5 bases from V and 4 bases from J, with 8 bases in between. The CDR3 protein is CAWLGGYGYTF. DNA for the CDR3: TGTGCCTGGTTGGGGGGCTATGGCTACACCTTC.

This chain connects TRBV30 to TRBJ1-5, with D possibly matching TRBD1 (6 bases). Trimming pared 2 bases from V and 4 bases from J, leaving 12 bases between. The germline CDR1 and CDR2 sequences are GTSNPN and SVGIG (reference sequence). The CDR3 has 14 amino acids. CDR3 in DNA: TGTGCCTGGAGTTCTGGACAGTCTAATCAGCCCCAGCATTTT. It is translated as CAWSSGQSNQPQHF.

CDR3 residues: CASSYPGQGFNEQFF. The CDR3 DNA reads as TGTGCCAGCAGCTATCCGGGACAGGGTTTCAATGAGCAGTTCTTC. V and J are TRBV11-1 and TRBJ2-1; TRBD1 matches 9 bases. In germline, CDR1 is SGHAT, CDR2 FQDESV (reference sequence). There are 15 residues in the CDR3. V was pared by 4 bases and J by 6 bases, with 7 bases of the junction left unmatched.

This rearrangement joins TRBV27 to TRBJ2-7, with TRBD1 matching 8 bases. The germline CDR1 and CDR2 sequences are MNHEY and SMNVEV (reference sequence). The CDR3 extends over 15 amino acids. V shed 3 bases and J 7 bases; nucleotides not matched to a gene: 11. The CDR3 coding sequence is TGTGCCAGCAGTTTTGGGGACAGGTGGAAAACGGAGCAGTACTTC. Amino acids: CASSFGDRWKTEQYF.

V is TRBV19 and J is TRBJ1-2, with a tentative D call TRBD1 (5 bases). Germline-derived CDR1 and CDR2 are LNHDA and SQIVND (reference sequence). CDR3 size: 14 residues. V was trimmed by 7 bases and J by 4 bases, leaving 16 bases between them. CDR3 nucleotide sequence: TGTGCCAGTACCTCAACGGGGGAGGTCTATGGCTACACCTTC. Translation gives CASTSTGEVYGYTF.

The rearrangement joins TRBV29-1 to TRBJ2-1; 9 bases map to TRBD2. V lost 4 bases and J lost 8; bases outside the gene matches: 6. Germline V gene data show CDR1 as SQVTM and CDR2 as ANQGSEA. The CDR3 consists of 13 residues. Here the CDR3 DNA reads TGCAGCGTTGTTAGCGGGGGTGGGGATGAGCAGTTCTTC. Translation gives CSVVSGGGDEQFF.

This chain links TRBV9 with TRBJ2-7, with D perhaps matching TRBD1 (6 bases). The germline V gene encodes CDR1 SGDLS and CDR2 YYNGEE. Trimming pared 4 bases from V and 1 base from J, leaving 12 bases between. CDR3 length equals 14 residues. In nucleotides, the CDR3 is TGTGCCAGCAGCCAACAGGGATTTTCCTACGAGCAGTACTTC. It codes for CASSQQGFSYEQYF.

The chain carries TRBV7-6 and TRBJ1-5, with D unclear. V lost 5 bases and J 3 bases, leaving 8 bases between the germline ends. Germline assignment: CDR1 SGHVS and CDR2 FNYEAQ. The CDR3 length is 13 residues. CDR3 bases: TGTGCCAGCAGCCGAGACAACAATCAGCCCCAGCATTTT. Amino acids: CASSRDNNQPQHF.

The chain employs TRBV29-1 and TRBJ2-1; no clear D gene. From germline, CDR1 is SQVTM and CDR2 ANQGSEA. V lost 4 bases and J lost 7, with 5 bases in between. This CDR3 spans 10 amino acids. The CDR3 is CSVVGNEQFF. CDR3 in DNA: TGCAGCGTTGTCGGGAATGAGCAGTTCTTC.

The chain recombines TRBV29-1 with TRBJ2-7; 16 bases match TRBD2. CDR1 SQVTM and CDR2 ANQGSEA come from the germline V gene. Trimming cost V 6 bases and J 7 bases; bases outside gene matches: 6. This CDR3 is 14 amino acids long. The DNA of the CDR3 is TGCAGCGTCCTGGGACTAGCGGGAGGGCGGGAGCAGTACTTC. This sequence encodes CSVLGLAGGREQYF.

The chain joins TRBV18 to TRBJ1-3; D remains unclear. Germline-derived CDR1 and CDR2 are KGHSH and LQKENI. The V and J ends lost 6 bases and 0 bases respectively, with 18 bases between them. The CDR3 consists of 17 residues. The chain's CDR3 is CASSWQASAYSGNTIYF. The CDR3, as DNA: TGTGCCAGCTCGTGGCAGGCTTCGGCTTACTCTGGAAACACCATATATTTT.

The V and J genes are TRBV5-1 and TRBJ2-3; a weak D match, TRBD1 (6 bases). CDR1 and CDR2 from the germline V gene are SGHRS and YFSETQ. V lost 3 bases and J lost 6, with 17 bases in between. The CDR3 loop spans 15 amino acids. The CDR3 DNA follows: TGCGCCAGCAGCTCTACAGGGCCCCGCGGGGATACGCAGTATTTT. As protein: CASSSTGPRGDTQYF. The full variable domain, with the rest looked up from reference TRBV5-1 and TRBJ2-3, is KAGVTQTPRYLIKTRGQQVTLSCSPISGHRSVSWYQQTPGQGLQFLFEYFSETQRNKGNFPGRFSGRQFSNSRSEMNVSTLELGDSALYLCASSSTGPRGDTQYFGPGTRLTVL.

This sequence joins TRBV10-3 and TRBJ2-7, with a weak D call TRBD1 (6 bases). The germline gives CDR1 ENHRY, CDR2 SYGVKD. V gave up 6 bases and J gave up 4 bases, with 16 bases separating them. The CDR3 is 14 residues long. CDR3 DNA: TGTGCCATCAGAAGAAACAGGGAGTCTTACGAGCAGTACTTC. This codes for CAIRRNRESYEQYF.